Below are 23 T cell receptor beta chains sequenced from a single sample in a study of cytomegalovirus exposure and HLA in healthy donors. The PCR used 60 Vbeta and 13 Jbeta primers. The table came from immunoSEQ multiplex PCR; TCRdb's copy has only in-frame clones and leaves some out. The sample carries 85,000 to 110,000 clones, more than 65% recorded once. Sequencing input: PBMCs. These receptors came from a woman under 30 in good health and CMV-seropositive.

The chain links TRBV25-1 to TRBJ2-1; maybe TRBD2 (7 bases). The length of the CDR3 is 17 residues. The V gene lost 6 bases and the J gene lost 2 bases, with 20 bases spanning the gap. Germline lookup yields CDR1 MGHDK and CDR2 SYGVNS. This CDR3 reads CASRGGGSLGPYNEQFF. In DNA, the CDR3 is TGTGCCAGCAGGGGAGGGGGGAGTCTCGGGCCCTACAATGAGCAGTTCTTC.

The rearrangement joins TRBV15 to TRBJ2-7, with 11 positions matching TRBD1. The CDR3 loop spans 19 amino acids. Germline CDR1 is LNHNV and CDR2 is YYDKDF (reference sequence). Trimming removed 0 bases from V and 3 bases from J; junction bases left unmatched: 13. The CDR3 region is CATSRDKTVRTGGVYEQYF. CDR3 in DNA: TGTGCCACCAGCAGAGACAAGACCGTTAGGACAGGGGGCGTCTACGAGCAGTACTTC.

The CDR3 DNA follows: TGTGCCAGCCCGATCGAGCGGGAGGGCCCGGTCGGGTTCGAGCAGTACTTC. Residues: CASPIEREGPVGFEQYF. This chain joins TRBV2 and TRBJ2-7, with 10 positions matching TRBD2. V lost 8 bases, J lost 6 bases, and 19 bases stayed unmatched. Germline-derived CDR1 and CDR2 are SNHLY and FYNNEI. This CDR3 is 17 amino acids long.

The rearrangement joins TRBV5-4 to TRBJ1-4; 8 bases are a match to TRBD1. Germline-derived CDR1 and CDR2 are SGHNT and YYREEE (reference sequence). The ends lost 4 bases at V and 4 bases at J; junction bases unmatched: 9. The CDR3 is made up of 16 amino acids. CDR3 residues: CASSVPGTGLNEKLFF. The CDR3 region has the DNA TGTGCCAGCAGCGTACCCGGGACAGGTCTTAATGAAAAACTGTTTTTT.

With respect to this clone: Other DNA variants within this sample encode the same CDR3. The chain carries TRBV7-2 and TRBJ2-1; TRBD2 aligns across 7 bases. CDR1 SGHTA and CDR2 FQGNSA come from the germline V gene. After removal of 2 bases from V and 2 bases from J, the junction contained 6 bases not matched to a gene. The CDR3 extends over 16 amino acids. CDR3 region: CASSLYAGRTYNEQFF. The CDR3 nucleotides are TGTGCCAGCAGCTTATATGCCGGGAGGACCTACAATGAGCAGTTCTTC.

This rearrangement joins TRBV6-5 to TRBJ2-2; 7 bases are shared with TRBD2. The length of the CDR3 is 16 residues. The V and J ends lost 1 base and 5 bases, in that order; junction bases with no gene match: 7. CDR1 MNHEY and CDR2 SVGAGI come from the germline V gene. CDR3 amino acids: CASSYLPGEGTGELFF. DNA of the CDR3: TGTGCCAGCAGTTACTTACCGGGGGAGGGGACCGGGGAGCTGTTTTTT.

The V call is TRBV7-6, the J call TRBJ2-7, with a possible D match to TRBD2 (6 bases). The germline V and J ends were trimmed by 5 bases and 2 bases, with 19 bases remaining between them. In germline, CDR1 is SGHVS, CDR2 FNYEAQ. This CDR3 contains 16 residues. The CDR3 sequence: CASSNRGGANAYEQYF. CDR3 coding DNA: TGTGCCAGCAGCAACCGCGGAGGGGCTAACGCCTACGAGCAGTACTTC.

V usage is TRBV28 and J usage is TRBJ1-5; D might be TRBD1 (6 bases). Trimming stripped 7 bases from V and 0 bases from J, with 22 bases between. The germline V gene encodes CDR1 MDHEN and CDR2 SYDVKM. CDR3 length: 18 amino acids. The CDR3 DNA reads as TGTGCCAGCACCTTACTCCTAGGGGGAGTGAATAGCAATCAGCCCCAGCATTTT. This encodes CASTLLLGGVNSNQPQHF. The whole variable domain, remainder taken from reference TRBV28 and TRBJ1-5, is DVKVTQSSRYLVKRTGEKVFLECVQDMDHENMFWYRQDPGLGLRLIYFSYDVKMKEKGDIPEGYSVSREKKERFSLILESASTNQTSMYLCASTLLLGGVNSNQPQHFGDGTRLSIL.

The CDR3 spells CAWSLTTGGAGTQYF. CDR3 DNA: TGTGCCTGGAGTCTGACTACAGGGGGCGCAGGTACGCAGTATTTT. The V and J genes are TRBV30 and TRBJ2-3; TRBD1 aligns across 9 bases. Losses at the gene ends were 2 bases for V and 8 bases for J; bases not matched to a gene: 11. Germline CDR1 and CDR2: GTSNPN and SVGIG (reference sequence). This CDR3 comprises 15 residues.

J is TRBJ1-1 and V is TRBV7-2; the D gene is possibly TRBD1 (6 bases). Between the trimmed V and J ends, which lost 3 bases and 5 bases, there was a span of 10 bases. Germline V gene lookup returns CDR1 SGHTA and CDR2 FQGNSA. The CDR3 runs 13 residues. The CDR3 sequence is CASSFGGLTEAFF. The CDR3 DNA follows: TGTGCCAGCAGCTTCGGGGGGCTGACTGAAGCTTTCTTT.

Concerning this clone: A read error may account for a junction end that differs from germline. V and J are TRBV5-1 and TRBJ2-1; 8 bases align to TRBD1. Germline V gives CDR1 SGHRS, CDR2 YFSETQ. The CDR3 is 19 residues long. The CDR3 loop is CASSLKALGQGASHNEQFF. CDR3 DNA sequence: TGCGCCAGCAGCTTGAAAGCTCTCGGACAGGGCGCCTCCCACAATGAGCAGTTCTTC.

This clone was seen a handful of times. V and J are TRBV7-9 and TRBJ2-5, with D hard to call. The tail of the sequence fits TRBJ2-7 better, so the J call may be wrong. This CDR3 has 11 amino acids. In germline, CDR1 is SEHNR, CDR2 FQNEAQ (reference sequence). This CDR3 reads CASSASYEQYF. CDR3 nucleotides: TGTGCCAGCAGCGCAAGCTACGAGCAGTACTTC.

The chain recombines TRBV7-2 with TRBJ2-5; D may be TRBD2 (5 bases). CDR3 length equals 14 residues. Germline lookup yields CDR1 SGHTA and CDR2 FQGNSA. V dropped 3 bases and J dropped 4 bases, with 12 bases sitting between them. This CDR3 reads CASSFGLVTETQYF. The CDR3 bases are TGTGCCAGCAGCTTCGGACTGGTGACAGAGACCCAGTACTTC.

The chain has TRBV4-1 and TRBJ1-5, with a tentative D call TRBD1 (5 bases). V shed 0 bases and J shed 3 bases, with 15 bases lying between them. The CDR3 is 17 amino acids. Germline CDR1 and CDR2: MGHRA and YSYEKL. DNA for the CDR3: TGCGCCAGCAGCCAAGATTCAGGGAATAGAGTCAATCAGCCCCAGCATTTT. Translated, it gives CASSQDSGNRVNQPQHF.

V usage is TRBV11-2 and J usage is TRBJ1-2; D not resolved. The V gene's germline CDR1 is SGHAT and CDR2 FQNNGV. The ends were cut back, 4 bases at V and 0 bases at J, with 6 bases in the middle. The length of the CDR3 is 13 residues. The CDR3 DNA reads TGTGCCAGCAGCTCTACAGCTAACTATGGCTACACCTTC. It codes for CASSSTANYGYTF.

This sequence joins TRBV23-1 and TRBJ2-7; D possibly corresponds to TRBD1 (6 bases). TRBV23-1 is classed as an ORF, of uncertain function. The ends were cut back, 4 bases at V and 4 bases at J, with 23 bases in the middle. The length of the CDR3 is 17 residues. The CDR3 protein is CASSRRVRDKQRYEQYF. The CDR3, as DNA: TGCGCCAGCAGTCGGCGTGTCCGGGACAAACAAAGATACGAGCAGTACTTC.

Turning to this clone: A read error may account for a junction end that differs from germline. The chain couples TRBV29-1 to TRBJ2-7, with unresolved D. This CDR3 comprises 11 residues. Germline V gene lookup returns CDR1 SQVTM and CDR2 ANQGSEA. The CDR3 spells CSVEGPSGQYF. CDR3 sequence (DNA): TGCAGCGTGGAAGGCCCCTCGGGGCAGTACTTC.

This clone has only one observation. The chain uses TRBV19 and TRBJ1-6; no clear D gene. The V gene lost 1 base and the J gene lost 7 bases, with 8 bases spanning the gap. The CDR3 spans 14 residues. From germline, CDR1 is LNHDA and CDR2 SQIVND (reference sequence). The CDR3 spells CASSIGGNNSPLHF. The CDR3 DNA reads as TGTGCCAGTAGTATAGGAGGGAACAATTCACCCCTCCACTTT.

The rearrangement uses TRBV4-2 and TRBJ2-5, with 14 nucleotides matching TRBD2. V shed 2 bases and J 6 bases; nucleotides not matched to a gene: 11. Germline V gives CDR1 LGHNA, CDR2 YNFKEQ. This CDR3 has 18 residues. The chain's CDR3 is CASSQSVRLAGGHQTQYF. As DNA, the CDR3 is TGTGCCAGCAGCCAATCCGTCCGACTAGCGGGGGGGCATCAGACCCAGTACTTC.

The chain is built from TRBV28 and TRBJ2-7; weak D call: TRBD2 (6 bases). V gave up 10 bases and J gave up 5 bases, with 21 bases separating them. Germline V gene data show CDR1 as MDHEN and CDR2 as SYDVKM. The CDR3 covers 14 residues. The CDR3 here is CATTGGALRNEQYF. The CDR3 DNA sequence: TGTGCCACCACGGGCGGGGCCCTCCGGAACGAGCAGTACTTC.

The chain carries TRBV27 and TRBJ2-1; the match to TRBD2 covers 7 bases. Germline CDR1 reads MNHEY; CDR2 reads SMNVEV (reference sequence). V shed 7 bases and J 4 bases; nucleotides not matched to a gene: 13. The CDR3 extends over 16 amino acids. CDR3 bases: TGTGCCAGCAACCCTTACGCGAGCGGGGCGTACAATGAGCAGTTCTTC. Its protein product is CASNPYASGAYNEQFF.

The chain has TRBV7-3 and TRBJ2-7; 8 nucleotides match TRBD1. Trimming removed 0 bases from V and 1 base from J; junction bases left unmatched: 5. Germline CDR1 and CDR2: SGHTA and FQGTGA. The CDR3 contains 16 residues. The CDR3 here is CASSLTGDRGSYEQYF. The CDR3 DNA is TGTGCCAGCAGCTTAACGGGTGACAGGGGTTCCTACGAGCAGTACTTC.

This clone was observed a handful of times. V usage is TRBV25-1 and J usage is TRBJ2-1, with D uncertain. V was cut by 5 bases and J by 6 bases, with 14 bases left in between. There are 14 residues in the CDR3. Germline V gene lookup returns CDR1 MGHDK and CDR2 SYGVNS. The DNA for the CDR3 is TGTGCCAGCAGTTTGAATGTCCACATCAATGAGCAGTTCTTC. It codes for CASSLNVHINEQFF.